The T cell receptor (beta chain) under discussion was sequenced for a study of cytomegalovirus exposure and HLA in healthy donors. Study results and limitations: A later analysis linked a missense variant in DCLRE1C to the trimming of TCR beta V and J genes. Later analysis indicated greater clonal expansion among HLA-associated TCR beta chains than among equally common other chains.

PCR used 60 Vbeta primers and 13 Jbeta primers. Method: immunoSEQ multiplex PCR; TCRdb's copy keeps in-frame clones and lacks some. Here the sample spans approximately 140,000 clones, 80% being singletons. Points on this clone: Its specificity is unknown.

The CDR3 spans 14 residues. Per germline, CDR1 LNHNV and CDR2 YYDKDF (reference sequence). The V end lost 5 bases, the J end lost 7 bases, and 15 bases lay between the germline ends. Source material: PBMCs. The receptor comes from a man in his thirties or forties in good health and CMV-seronegative. This sequence joins TRBV15 and TRBJ1-5; maybe TRBD1 (5 bases). The DNA for the CDR3 is TGTGCCACCAGCTACGTAGGGGTCGGGCAGCCCCAGCATTTT. Encoded protein: CATSYVGVGQPQHF.